This T cell receptor (beta chain) is from a study of blood T cells in healthy people across ages. Details on this clonotype: Its antigen is currently unknown.

A J-beta primer mix and a sample-barcoded 5' primer were used in a second PCR of roughly 6 to 12 cycles. Individual samples furnished no less than 2.5 million CDR3-containing paired-end reads apiece. TCRdb recomputed calls from the 5' RACE reads with MiXCR, one row per CDR3 protein. The sample records some 1.4 million distinct CDR3 sequences, around 42% being singletons. Study findings and constraints: There were more naive CD4+ cells and higher diversity in long-lived donors than in aged donors. One million T cells yielded diversity estimates that were considered underestimates.

After removal of 6 bases from V and 3 bases from J, the junction contained 8 bases not matched to a gene. The CDR3 is 15 residues long. Germline V gene data show CDR1 as MNHNS and CDR2 as SASEGT. The genes are TRBV6-1 and TRBJ1-5; 7 positions match TRBD1. This clonotype originated in a woman aged 18 to 35 in good health. Sequences were obtained from blood. The CDR3 loop is CASSPGGLYNQPQHF. The CDR3 DNA reads as TGTGCCAGCAGCCCAGGGGGATTGTACAATCAGCCCCAGCATTTT.